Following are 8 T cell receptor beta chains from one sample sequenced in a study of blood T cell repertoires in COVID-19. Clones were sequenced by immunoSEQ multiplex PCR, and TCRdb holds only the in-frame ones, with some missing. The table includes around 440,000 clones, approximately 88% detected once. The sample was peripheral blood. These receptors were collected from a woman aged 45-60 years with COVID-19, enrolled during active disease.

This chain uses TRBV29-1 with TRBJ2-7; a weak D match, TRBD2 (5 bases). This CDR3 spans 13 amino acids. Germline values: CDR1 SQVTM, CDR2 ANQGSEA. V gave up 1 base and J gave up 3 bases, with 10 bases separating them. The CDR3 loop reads CSVEGEGIYEQYF. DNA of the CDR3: TGCAGCGTTGAAGGTGAGGGCATCTACGAGCAGTACTTC.

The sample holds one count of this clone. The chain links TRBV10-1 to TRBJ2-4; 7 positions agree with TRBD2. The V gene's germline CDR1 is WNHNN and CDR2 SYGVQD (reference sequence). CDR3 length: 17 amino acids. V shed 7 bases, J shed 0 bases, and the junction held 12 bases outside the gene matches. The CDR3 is CASIPPGGKLAKNIQYF. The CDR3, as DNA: TGCGCCAGCATCCCCCCGGGGGGTAAACTAGCCAAAAACATTCAGTACTTC.

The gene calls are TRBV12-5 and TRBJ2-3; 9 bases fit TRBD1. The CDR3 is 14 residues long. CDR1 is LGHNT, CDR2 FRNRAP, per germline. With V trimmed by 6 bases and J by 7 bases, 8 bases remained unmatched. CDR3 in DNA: TGTGCTAGTGGGGGGCGGGACAGGGATAATACGCAGTATTTT. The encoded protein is CASGGRDRDNTQYF.

This CDR3 reads CASSTGTSVEAFF. Written as DNA, the CDR3 is TGTGCCAGCAGCACCGGGACATCCGTTGAAGCTTTCTTT. V gene TRBV7-9 combines with J gene TRBJ1-1, with D perhaps TRBD1 (6 bases). The CDR3 contains 13 residues. V lost 5 bases and J 7 bases, leaving 14 bases between the germline ends. CDR1 and CDR2 (germline): SEHNR, FQNEAQ (reference sequence).

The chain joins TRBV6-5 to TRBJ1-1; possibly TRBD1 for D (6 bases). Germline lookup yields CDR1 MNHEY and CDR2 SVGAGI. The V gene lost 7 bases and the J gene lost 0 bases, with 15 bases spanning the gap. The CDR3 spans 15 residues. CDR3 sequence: CASMHGQMMNTEAFF. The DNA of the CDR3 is TGTGCCAGCATGCATGGACAGATGATGAACACTGAAGCTTTCTTT.

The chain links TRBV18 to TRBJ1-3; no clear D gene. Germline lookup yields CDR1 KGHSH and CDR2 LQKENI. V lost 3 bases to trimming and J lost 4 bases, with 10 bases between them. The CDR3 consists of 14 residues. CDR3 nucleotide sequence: TGTGCCAGCTCACCCGGGTTAGGAGGAAACACCATATATTTT. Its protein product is CASSPGLGGNTIYF.

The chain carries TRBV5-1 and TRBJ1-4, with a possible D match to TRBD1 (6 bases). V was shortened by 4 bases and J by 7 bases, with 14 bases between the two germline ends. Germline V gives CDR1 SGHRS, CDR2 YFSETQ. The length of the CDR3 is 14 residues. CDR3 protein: CASSPLQGGEKLFF. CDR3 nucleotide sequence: TGCGCCAGCAGCCCTTTACAGGGTGGTGAAAAACTGTTTTTT.

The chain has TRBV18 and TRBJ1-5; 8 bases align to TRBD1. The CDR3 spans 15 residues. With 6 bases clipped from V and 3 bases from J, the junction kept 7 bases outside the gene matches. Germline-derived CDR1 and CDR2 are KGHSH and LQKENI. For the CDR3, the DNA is TGTGCCAGCTCTCCAGGACAGGGTTTCAATCAGCCCCAGCATTTT. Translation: CASSPGQGFNQPQHF.